Detailed here is one TCR beta chain. Its antigen is unknown. Method: immunoSEQ multiplex PCR; TCRdb's copy keeps in-frame clones and lacks some. The sample gives about 1.5 million clones, around 97% of which show up once; approximately 1% is in the top ten. This specimen comes from a study of shared clonotypes between healthy human individuals. Study-wide findings and caveats: The rarefaction results pointed to incomplete sorted-subset sequencing despite large depth. Several donors held around 5% of naive CD4 clonotypes in common.

There are 14 residues in the CDR3. Germline lookup yields CDR1 MDHEN and CDR2 SYDVKM. Losses at the gene ends were 11 bases for V and 3 bases for J; bases not matched to a gene: 5. V usage is TRBV28 and J usage is TRBJ2-2; 11 nucleotides align to TRBD2. The clonotype was recovered from a man aged 25-45 years in good health. Specimen: naive CD4+ T cells sorted from blood. Subset meaning: CD45RA+ positively selected. CDR3: CASASGRYTGELFF. The CDR3 DNA reads TGTGCCTCGGCTAGCGGGAGGTACACCGGGGAGCTGTTTTTT.